This TCR beta chain emerged from a study of control samples from healthy donors and cancer patients. This clone has only one observation. This table comes from immunoSEQ multiplex PCR, and its TCRdb copy is limited to in-frame clones, with some not included. The data contain some 23,000 clones, around 85% of them singletons. The CDR3 is made up of 14 amino acids. Per germline, CDR1 SGHNT and CDR2 YENEEA. V gave up 5 bases and J gave up 8 bases; unmatched junction bases: 7. The V call is TRBV11-3, the J call TRBJ2-4, with TRBD1 identical over 9 bases. The sequence was collected from a man in his fifties or sixties with head and neck cancer. What was sequenced was PBMCs. DNA of the CDR3: TGTGCCAGCAGCCACGGGACAGGGAACGACATTCAGTACTTC. Translated, it gives CASSHGTGNDIQYF. Supplemented by reference TRBV11-3 and TRBJ2-4, the full variable domain reads EAGVVQSPRYKIIEKKQPVAFWCNPISGHNTLYWYLQNLGQGPELLIRYENEEAVDDSQLPKDRFSAERLKGVDSTLKIQPAELGDSAVYLCASSHGTGNDIQYFGAGTRLSVL.